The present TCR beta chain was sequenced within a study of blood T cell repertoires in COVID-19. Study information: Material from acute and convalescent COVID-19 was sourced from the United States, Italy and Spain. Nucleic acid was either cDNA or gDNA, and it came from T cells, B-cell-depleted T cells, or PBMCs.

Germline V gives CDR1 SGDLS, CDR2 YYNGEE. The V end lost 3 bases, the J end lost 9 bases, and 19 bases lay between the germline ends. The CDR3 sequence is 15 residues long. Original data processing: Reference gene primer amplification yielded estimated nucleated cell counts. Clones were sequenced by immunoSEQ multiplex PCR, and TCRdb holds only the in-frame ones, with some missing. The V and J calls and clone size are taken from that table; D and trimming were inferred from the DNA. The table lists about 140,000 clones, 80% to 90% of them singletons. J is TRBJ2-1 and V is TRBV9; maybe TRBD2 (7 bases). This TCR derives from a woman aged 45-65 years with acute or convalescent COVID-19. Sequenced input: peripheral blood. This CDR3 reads CASSGSGGANGEQFF. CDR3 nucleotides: TGTGCCAGCAGCGGATCTGGGGGGGCAAATGGTGAGCAGTTCTTC.